This entry lists 27 T cell receptor beta chains sequenced from one sample in a study of blood T cells in healthy people across ages (dated by TCRdb to the mid-2010s). The library was obtained by 5' RACE. Sequencing was carried out with an Illumina HiSeq 2500. The second PCR ran for about 6 to 12 cycles and used a J-beta primer mix along with a sample-barcoded 5' primer. Starting from the raw public reads, TCRdb applied fastp trimming at Q25, assembled clones with MiXCR and retained in-frame beta chains. Here each entry gathers all rows of one CDR3 protein and keeps the most common genes and DNA. In this sample the table shows 650,000 to 1,000,000 distinct CDR3 sequences, 35% to 40% of which occur a single time. The top ten clones comprise about an eighth of the sample. Sequencing used blood. All receptors come from a man younger than 30 in good health.

This clonotype was recorded many times. The rearrangement uses TRBV20-1 and TRBJ2-1, with TRBD2 matching over 9 bases. The CDR3 sequence is 16 residues long. Germline loops: CDR1 DFQATT, CDR2 SNEGSKA (reference sequence). V shed 1 base and J 3 bases; nucleotides not matched to a gene: 7. The CDR3: CSARVRTSENYNEQFF. The CDR3 DNA follows: TGCAGTGCTAGAGTAAGGACTAGCGAAAACTACAATGAGCAGTTCTTC.

V and J are TRBV19 and TRBJ1-5, with 9 bases matching TRBD1. V lost 10 bases to trimming and J lost 6 bases; unmatched junction nucleotides: 7. The CDR3 consists of 13 residues. Germline CDR1 reads LNHDA; CDR2 reads SQIVND (reference sequence). CDR3 sequence (DNA): TGTGCCACCAGAGACAGGGGGAGTCAGCCCCAGCATTTT. It is translated as CATRDRGSQPQHF. The variable domain in full, with the rest retrieved from reference TRBV19 and TRBJ1-5, is DGGITQSPKYLFRKEGQNVTLSCEQNLNHDAMYWYRQDPGQGLRLIYYSQIVNDFQKGDIAEGYSVSREKKESFPLTVTSAQKNPTAFYLCATRDRGSQPQHFGDGTRLSIL.

As concerns this clonotype: Just one base apart from a much larger clone, this may be a read error. The rearrangement links TRBV9 to TRBJ2-1; 11 positions agree with TRBD1. The CDR3 spans 18 residues. From germline, CDR1 is SGDLS and CDR2 YYNGEE. With V trimmed by 3 bases and J by 5 bases, 13 bases remained unmatched. The CDR3 sequence is CASSAGPGTGGIHNEQFF. The CDR3 nucleotides read TGTGCCAGCAGCGCCGGACCCGGGACAGGGGGTATCCACAATGAGCAGTTCTTC.

This clonotype showed up many times. The J gene is TRBJ2-3, the V gene TRBV28; a possible D gene is TRBD1 (6 bases). The CDR3 has 15 residues. Germline lookup yields CDR1 MDHEN and CDR2 SYDVKM. Trimming shortened V by 6 bases and J by 4 bases, and 17 bases separated the two germline ends. The CDR3: CASSPGQSFADTQYF. CDR3 nucleotide sequence: TGTGCCAGCAGCCCTGGACAGAGTTTCGCAGATACGCAGTATTTT.

This clonotype has ten or more counts. The chain recombines TRBV20-1 with TRBJ2-5; D ambiguous. Germline V lookup: CDR1 DFQATT, CDR2 SNEGSKA (reference sequence). The CDR3 sequence is 11 residues long. V lost 6 bases to trimming and J lost 6 bases, with 11 bases between them. This CDR3 reads CSASGSKTQYF. In nucleotides, the CDR3 is TGCAGTGCGTCCGGCAGCAAGACCCAGTACTTC.

Turning to this clonotype: A much more abundant neighbour one base away suggests this may be a read error. For the CDR3, the DNA is TGCGCCAGCGGCCAAGAGGGGGACAGGGTTGCAATTGAGCAGTTCTTC. Amino acid sequence: CASGQEGDRVAIEQFF. The chain links TRBV4-1 to TRBJ2-1; 9 bases align to TRBD1. The germline gives CDR1 MGHRA, CDR2 YSYEKL. CDR3 length equals 16 residues.

Details on this clonotype: A much larger clonotype is one base distant, so this may be a read error. The chain has TRBV7-2 and TRBJ2-5; D might be TRBD1 (5 bases). This CDR3 comprises 16 residues. V was trimmed by 1 base and J by 0 bases, leaving 12 bases between them. Germline lookup yields CDR1 SGHTA and CDR2 FQGNSA. Here the CDR3 DNA reads TGTGCCAGCAGCTTAGGGTCAGGGCCTCACCAAGAGACCCAGTACTTC. Translated, it gives CASSLGSGPHQETQYF. The variable domain in full, with the rest retrieved from reference TRBV7-2 and TRBJ2-5, is GAGVSQSPSNKVTEKGKDVELRCDPISGHTALYWYRQSLGQGLEFLIYFQGNSAPDKSGLPSDRFSAERTGGSVSTLTIQRTQQEDSAVYLCASSLGSGPHQETQYFGPGTRLLVL.

V and J are TRBV12-3 or TRBV12-4 and TRBJ1-2, with 8 nucleotides matching TRBD1. V lost 10 bases and J lost 7; bases outside the gene matches: 11. The CDR3 contains 13 residues. This CDR3 reads CANRPRTGSGYTF. Written as DNA, the CDR3 is TGTGCCAACAGACCCCGGACAGGGTCTGGCTACACCTTC.

A few counts support this clonotype. The chain joins TRBV15 to TRBJ2-2; D call uncertain. CDR1 is LNHNV, CDR2 YYDKDF, per germline (reference sequence). The length of the CDR3 is 13 residues. V shed 5 bases and J shed 3 bases, with 7 bases lying between them. CDR3 nucleotide sequence: TGTGCCACCAGCCCGACGTACACCGGGGAGCTGTTTTTT. Translated: CATSPTYTGELFF.

The rearrangement joins TRBV6-6 to TRBJ2-4; 7 nucleotides match TRBD1. V was clipped by 5 bases and J by 13 bases; unmatched bases: 5. CDR3 length: 11 amino acids. The germline CDR1 and CDR2 sequences are MNHNY and SVGAGI (reference sequence). The CDR3 is CASSTGTEQYF. The CDR3, as DNA: TGTGCCAGCAGTACCGGGACAGAACAGTACTTC.

This clonotype has at least ten counts. J is TRBJ2-3 and V is TRBV6-5; the D is unclear. Deletions cut 6 bases from V and 6 bases from J, with 10 bases between. Germline lookup yields CDR1 MNHEY and CDR2 SVGAGI. There are 12 residues in the CDR3. The CDR3 loop is CASRAPGDTQYF. The CDR3 DNA reads TGTGCCAGCAGAGCCCCCGGGGATACGCAGTATTTT.

The sample holds a few counts of this clonotype. The junction differs from germline at one of its ends, possibly a read error. The V call is TRBV4-2, the J call TRBJ2-7, with TRBD2 identical over 14 bases. This CDR3 comprises 16 residues. Germline CDR1 and CDR2: LGHNA and YNFKEQ. CDR3: CASSRSTSGGAYEQYF. The CDR3 region has the DNA TGTGCCAGCAGCCGGTCGACTAGCGGGGGGGCCTATGAGCAGTACTTC.

In the case of this clonotype: A read error is possible here, since a much larger clone lies one base away. This chain uses TRBV24-1 with TRBJ2-1, with TRBD1 identical over 7 bases. Germline loops: CDR1 KGHDR, CDR2 SFDVKD. The CDR3 loop spans 18 amino acids. V trimming: 2 bases; J trimming: 0 bases; junction bases outside the gene matches: 9. The CDR3 here is CATSDSRGPGSSYNEQFF. The CDR3 bases are TGTGCCACCAGTGATTCGAGGGGGCCGGGCAGCTCCTACAATGAGCAGTTCTTC.

This clonotype was seen ten or more times. The rearrangement links TRBV20-1 to TRBJ2-3; D remains ambiguous. V shed 2 bases and J shed 2 bases, with 11 bases lying between them. The CDR3 contains 14 residues. Germline CDR1 DFQATT, CDR2 SNEGSKA (reference sequence). CDR3 sequence reads: CSARILGPTDTQYF. The CDR3 nucleotides read TGCAGTGCTAGAATTCTAGGACCCACAGATACGCAGTATTTT.

The count of this clonotype is one. This chain uses TRBV6-1 with TRBJ2-1; TRBD2 matches at 12 bases. J lost 5 bases, V lost 6 bases, and 11 bases had no gene match. Germline CDR1 and CDR2: MNHNS and SASEGT. The length of the CDR3 is 17 residues. The CDR3 DNA sequence: TGTGCCAGCAGAGCCAGACTAGCGGGGGCCTGGGACAATGAGCAGTTCTTC. This encodes CASRARLAGAWDNEQFF.

The chain links TRBV10-1 to TRBJ1-1; TRBD1 matches at 8 bases. The V and J ends lost 4 bases and 1 base, in that order; junction bases with no gene match: 5. Germline-derived CDR1 and CDR2 are WNHNN and SYGVQD (reference sequence). This CDR3 comprises 15 residues. CDR3 in amino acids: CASSGGQAENTEAFF. Written as DNA, the CDR3 is TGCGCCAGCAGTGGGGGACAGGCCGAGAACACTGAAGCTTTCTTT.

In this sample, this clonotype turned up a few times. The gene calls are TRBV11-1 and TRBJ2-3, with D unclear. V was cut by 7 bases and J by 3 bases, with 14 bases left in between. The CDR3 is 14 residues long. Germline values: CDR1 SGHAT, CDR2 FQDESV (reference sequence). DNA for the CDR3: TGTGCCAGCACGTTAGCAGTTTCGACAGATACGCAGTATTTT. Translating gives CASTLAVSTDTQYF.

The rearrangement links TRBV10-3 to TRBJ2-2; TRBD2 matches 12 bases. The V gene end was trimmed by 6 bases and the J gene end by 7 bases; junction bases not matched to a gene: 3. CDR1 and CDR2 (germline): ENHRY, SYGVKD. The CDR3 runs 14 residues. The CDR3: CAIRTSGGNGELFF. CDR3 coding DNA: TGTGCCATCAGGACTAGCGGGGGTAACGGGGAGCTGTTTTTT.

The chain uses TRBV14 and TRBJ2-3; D is uncertain. The CDR3 consists of 14 residues. Per germline, CDR1 SGHDN and CDR2 FVKESK. Trimming left V 4 bases short and J 7 bases short, with 15 bases between. The CDR3 here is CASSPKIRSNTQYF. The CDR3 DNA follows: TGTGCCAGCAGCCCTAAAATCCGTTCAAATACGCAGTATTTT.

On this clonotype itself: A clone one base away is much larger, so this may be a read error. The chain combines TRBV4-3 with TRBJ2-1, with D unclear. The CDR3 sequence is 15 residues long. V lost 0 bases to trimming and J lost 5 bases, with 11 bases between them. Germline V gives CDR1 LGHNA, CDR2 YSLEER. The CDR3 DNA reads as TGCGCCAGCAGCCAAGATCCGAGCAGAGACAATGAGCAGTTCTTC. The encoded protein is CASSQDPSRDNEQFF.

The sample holds many counts of this clonotype. Mismatch with germline at one junction end may stem from a read error. This chain connects TRBV5-1 to TRBJ2-7, with unresolved D. The germline CDR1 and CDR2 sequences are SGHRS and YFSETQ. CDR3 length: 13 amino acids. The CDR3: CASSLDGTYEQYF. The CDR3 DNA sequence: TGTGCCAGCAGCTTAGACGGAACCTACGAGCAGTACTTC. Full variable domain (rest looked up from reference TRBV5-1 and TRBJ2-7): KAGVTQTPRYLIKTRGQQVTLSCSPISGHRSVSWYQQTPGQGLQFLFEYFSETQRNKGNFPGRFSGRQFSNSRSEMNVSTLELGDSALYLCASSLDGTYEQYFGPGTRLTVT.

This clonotype was recorded a few times. This rearrangement joins TRBV5-1 to TRBJ1-1; D ambiguous. Trimming removed 0 bases at V and 1 base at J, with 10 bases between. Germline values: CDR1 SGHRS, CDR2 YFSETQ. The CDR3 extends over 15 amino acids. CDR3 coding DNA: TGCGCCAGCAGCTTGGGCGGGGAAGAGAACACTGAAGCTTTCTTT. Translated, it gives CASSLGGEENTEAFF.

This clonotype was recorded at least ten times. This chain connects TRBV12-3 or TRBV12-4 to TRBJ2-7; D gene unclear. The CDR3 extends over 14 amino acids. Trimming removed 5 bases at V and 4 bases at J, with 15 bases between. The CDR3, as DNA: TGTGCCAGCAGTCCCGAAGGACGGCCGTACGAGCAGTACTTC. Translated, it gives CASSPEGRPYEQYF.

The rearrangement uses TRBV10-3 and TRBJ2-7; D is perhaps TRBD1 (6 bases). CDR1 and CDR2 (germline): ENHRY, SYGVKD. The length of the CDR3 is 16 residues. Trimming removed 2 bases at V and 4 bases at J, with 18 bases between. For the CDR3, the DNA is TGTGCCATCAGTGAGCCTTACAGGGTTGGGGAGTACGAGCAGTACTTC. It specifies CAISEPYRVGEYEQYF.

Note on this clonotype: The junction and the germline gene differ at one end; a read error may be behind it. The chain employs TRBV3-1 and TRBJ2-7, with D possibly being TRBD1 or TRBD2 (5 bases each). Looked up from germline, CDR1 is LGHDT and CDR2 is YNNKEL (reference sequence). The CDR3 extends over 14 amino acids. This CDR3 is CACSQDGDGYEQYF. The CDR3 DNA reads TGTGCCTGCAGCCAAGATGGGGACGGCTACGAGCAGTACTTC.

The genes are TRBV7-2 and TRBJ1-5; D not certain. The germline V gene encodes CDR1 SGHTA and CDR2 FQGNSA. The CDR3 is 16 residues long. Trimming stripped 2 bases from V and 7 bases from J, with 18 bases between. The CDR3 coding sequence is TGTGCCAGCAGCTTACAGGCAGATCCCGTAGGGCAGCCCCAGCATTTT. It is translated as CASSLQADPVGQPQHF.

In its sample, this clonotype was seen a few times. The CDR3 protein is CASSLRDPGGGRTEAFF. CDR3 sequence (DNA): TGCGCCAGCAGCTTGAGGGACCCTGGGGGGGGCCGGACTGAAGCTTTCTTT. V gene TRBV5-1 combines with J gene TRBJ1-1; a possible D gene is TRBD1 (6 bases). Trimming took 1 base from V and 5 from J, leaving 21 bases between them. This CDR3 is 17 amino acids long. In germline, CDR1 is SGHRS, CDR2 YFSETQ.